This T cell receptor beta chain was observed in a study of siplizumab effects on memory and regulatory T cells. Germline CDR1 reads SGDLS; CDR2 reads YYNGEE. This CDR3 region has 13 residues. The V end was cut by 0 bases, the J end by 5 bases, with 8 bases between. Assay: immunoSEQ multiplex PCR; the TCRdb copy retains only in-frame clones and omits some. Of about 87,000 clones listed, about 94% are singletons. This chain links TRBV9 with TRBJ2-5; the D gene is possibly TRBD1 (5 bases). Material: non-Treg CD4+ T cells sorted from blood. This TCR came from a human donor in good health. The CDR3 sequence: CASSVGAGETQYF. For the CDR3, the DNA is TGTGCCAGCAGCGTAGGGGCAGGGGAGACCCAGTACTTC.